This TCR beta chain came from a study of blood T cell repertoires in COVID-19. Study background: The study drew acute and convalescent COVID-19 samples from the United States, Italy and Spain.

Methods used by the authors: Amplification with reference gene primers provided the estimates of nucleated cell counts. Clones were read by immunoSEQ multiplex PCR, and TCRdb kept only the in-frame ones, dropping some. The DNA gave D and trimming, while V, J and clone size come from that table. Of hundreds of thousands of clones listed, approximately 88% are singletons. The clonotype comes from a woman aged 25 to 45 with COVID-19, enrolled during active disease. Sequencing was performed on peripheral blood.

Here the CDR3 reads CASSSRGQEAFF. Here the CDR3 DNA reads TGTGCCAGCAGCTCTCGCGGTCAAGAAGCTTTCTTT. This rearrangement joins TRBV13 to TRBJ1-1; no firm D call. Germline CDR1 reads PRHDT; CDR2 reads FYEKMQ (reference sequence). Trimming stripped 4 bases from V and 8 bases from J, with 11 bases between. The CDR3 spans 12 residues.